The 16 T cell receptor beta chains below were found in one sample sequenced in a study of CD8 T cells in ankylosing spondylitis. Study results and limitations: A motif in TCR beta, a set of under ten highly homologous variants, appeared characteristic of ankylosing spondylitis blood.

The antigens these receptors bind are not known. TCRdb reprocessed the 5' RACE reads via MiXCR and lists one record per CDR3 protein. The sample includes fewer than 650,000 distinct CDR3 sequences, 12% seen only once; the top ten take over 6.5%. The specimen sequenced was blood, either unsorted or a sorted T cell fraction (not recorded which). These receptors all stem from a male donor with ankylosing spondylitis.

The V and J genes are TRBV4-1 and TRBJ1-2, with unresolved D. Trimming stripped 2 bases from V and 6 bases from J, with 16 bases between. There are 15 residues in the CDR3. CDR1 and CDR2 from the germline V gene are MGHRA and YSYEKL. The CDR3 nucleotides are TGCGCCAGCAGCCAACCCCTGGCCGGTACGAATGGCTACACCTTC. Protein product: CASSQPLAGTNGYTF.

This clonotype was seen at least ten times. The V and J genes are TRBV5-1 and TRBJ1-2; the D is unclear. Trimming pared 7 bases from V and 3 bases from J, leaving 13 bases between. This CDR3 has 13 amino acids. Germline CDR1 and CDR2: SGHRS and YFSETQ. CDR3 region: CASRENTDYGYTF. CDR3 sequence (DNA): TGCGCCAGCCGGGAGAACACCGACTATGGCTACACCTTC.

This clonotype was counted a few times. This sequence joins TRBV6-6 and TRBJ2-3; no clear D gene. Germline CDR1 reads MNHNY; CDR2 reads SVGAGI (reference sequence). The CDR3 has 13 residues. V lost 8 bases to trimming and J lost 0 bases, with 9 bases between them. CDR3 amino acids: CASYTASTDTQYF. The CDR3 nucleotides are TGTGCCAGCTATACAGCGAGCACAGATACGCAGTATTTT.

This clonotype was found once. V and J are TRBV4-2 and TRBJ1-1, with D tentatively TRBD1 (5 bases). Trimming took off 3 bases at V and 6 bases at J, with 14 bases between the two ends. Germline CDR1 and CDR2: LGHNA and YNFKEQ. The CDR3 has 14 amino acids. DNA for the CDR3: TGTGCCAGCAGCCAGGGGCTGCCGGACTCTGAAGCTTTCTTT. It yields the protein CASSQGLPDSEAFF.

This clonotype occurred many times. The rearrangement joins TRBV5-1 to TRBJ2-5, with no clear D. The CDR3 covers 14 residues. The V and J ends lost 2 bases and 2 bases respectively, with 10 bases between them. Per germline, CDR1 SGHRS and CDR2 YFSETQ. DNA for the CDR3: TGCGCCAGCAGCTTTATACCACTTCAAGAGACCCAGTACTTC. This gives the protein CASSFIPLQETQYF.

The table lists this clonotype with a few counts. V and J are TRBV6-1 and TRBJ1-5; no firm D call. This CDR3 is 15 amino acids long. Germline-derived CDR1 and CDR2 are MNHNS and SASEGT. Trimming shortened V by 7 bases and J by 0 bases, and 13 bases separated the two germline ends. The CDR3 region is CASTLNGYSNQPQHF. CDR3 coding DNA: TGTGCCAGCACCTTAAACGGATATAGCAATCAGCCCCAGCATTTT.

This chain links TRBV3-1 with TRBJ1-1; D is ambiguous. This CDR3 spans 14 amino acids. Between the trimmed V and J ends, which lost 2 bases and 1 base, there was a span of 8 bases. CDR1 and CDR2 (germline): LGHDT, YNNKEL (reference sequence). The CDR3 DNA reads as TGTGCCAGCAGCCAAATTTCAAGGAACACTGAAGCTTTCTTT. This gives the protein CASSQISRNTEAFF.

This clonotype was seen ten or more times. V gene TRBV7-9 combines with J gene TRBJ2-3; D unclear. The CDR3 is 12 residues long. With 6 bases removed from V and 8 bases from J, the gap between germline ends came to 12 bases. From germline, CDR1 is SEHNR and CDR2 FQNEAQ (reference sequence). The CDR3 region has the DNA TGTGCCAGCAGTCGTCAGTTGTCTACGCAGTATTTT. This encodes CASSRQLSTQYF.

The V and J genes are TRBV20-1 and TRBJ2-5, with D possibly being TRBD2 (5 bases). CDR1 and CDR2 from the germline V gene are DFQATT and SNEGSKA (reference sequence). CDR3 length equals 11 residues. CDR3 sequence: CSPLGGETQYF. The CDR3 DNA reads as TGCAGCCCTTTAGGAGGAGAGACCCAGTACTTC.

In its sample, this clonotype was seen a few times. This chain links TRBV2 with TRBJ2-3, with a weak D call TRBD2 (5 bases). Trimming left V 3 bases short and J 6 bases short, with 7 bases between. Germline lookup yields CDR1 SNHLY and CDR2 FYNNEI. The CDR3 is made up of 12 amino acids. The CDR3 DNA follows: TGTGCCAGCAGTGAGTGGAGGGATACGCAGTATTTT. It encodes CASSEWRDTQYF.

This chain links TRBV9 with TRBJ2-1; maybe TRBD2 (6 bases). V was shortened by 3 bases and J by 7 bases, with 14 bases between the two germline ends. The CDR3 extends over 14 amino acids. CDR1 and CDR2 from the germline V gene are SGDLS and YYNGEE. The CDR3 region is CASSAPGLANEQFF. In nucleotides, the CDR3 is TGTGCCAGCAGCGCCCCGGGACTCGCAAATGAGCAGTTCTTC.

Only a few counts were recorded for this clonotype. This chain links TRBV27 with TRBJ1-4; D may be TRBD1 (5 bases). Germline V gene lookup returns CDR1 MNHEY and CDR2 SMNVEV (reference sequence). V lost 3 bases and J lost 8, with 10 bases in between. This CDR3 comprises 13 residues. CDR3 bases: TGTGCCAGCAGTTTTCAGGGACGGGAAAAACTGTTTTTT. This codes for CASSFQGREKLFF.

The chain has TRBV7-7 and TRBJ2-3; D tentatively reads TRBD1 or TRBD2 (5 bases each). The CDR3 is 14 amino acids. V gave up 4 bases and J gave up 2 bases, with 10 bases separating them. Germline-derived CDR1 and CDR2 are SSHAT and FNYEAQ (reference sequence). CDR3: CASSSTGTTDTQYF. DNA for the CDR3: TGTGCCAGCAGCTCCACGGGGACCACAGATACGCAGTATTTT.

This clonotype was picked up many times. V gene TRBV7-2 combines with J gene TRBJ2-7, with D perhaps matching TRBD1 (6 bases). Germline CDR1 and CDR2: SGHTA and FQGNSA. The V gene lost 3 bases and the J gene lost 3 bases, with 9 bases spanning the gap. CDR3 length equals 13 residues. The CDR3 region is CASSFRTDYEQYF. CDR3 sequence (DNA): TGTGCCAGCAGCTTCCGGACAGACTACGAGCAGTACTTC.

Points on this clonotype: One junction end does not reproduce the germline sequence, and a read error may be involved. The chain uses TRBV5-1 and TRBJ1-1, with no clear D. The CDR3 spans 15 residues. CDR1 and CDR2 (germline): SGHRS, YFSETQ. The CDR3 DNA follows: TGCGCCAGCAGCTTGGCCGGAGGGCTGAACGCTGAAGCTTTCTTT. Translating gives CASSLAGGLNAEAFF.

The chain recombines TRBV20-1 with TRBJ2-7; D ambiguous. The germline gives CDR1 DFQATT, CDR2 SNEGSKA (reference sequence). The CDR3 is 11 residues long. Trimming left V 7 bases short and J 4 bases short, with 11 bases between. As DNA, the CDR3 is TGCAGTGTGAGGACCGGTTACGAGCAGTACGTC. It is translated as CSVRTGYEQYV.